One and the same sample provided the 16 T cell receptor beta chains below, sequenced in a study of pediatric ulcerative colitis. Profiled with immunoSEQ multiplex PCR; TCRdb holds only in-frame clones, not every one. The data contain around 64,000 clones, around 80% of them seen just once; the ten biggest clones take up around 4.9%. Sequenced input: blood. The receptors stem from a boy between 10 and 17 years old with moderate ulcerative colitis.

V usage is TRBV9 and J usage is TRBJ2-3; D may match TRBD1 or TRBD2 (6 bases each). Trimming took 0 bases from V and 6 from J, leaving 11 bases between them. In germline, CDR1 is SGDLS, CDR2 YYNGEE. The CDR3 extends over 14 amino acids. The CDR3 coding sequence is TGTGCCAGCAGCGTAGGGGGGGCGTGGGATACGCAGTATTTT. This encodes CASSVGGAWDTQYF.

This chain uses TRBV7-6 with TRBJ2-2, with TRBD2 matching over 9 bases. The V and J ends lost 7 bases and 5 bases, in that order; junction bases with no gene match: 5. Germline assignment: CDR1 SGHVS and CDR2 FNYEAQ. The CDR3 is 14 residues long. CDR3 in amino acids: CASTGGRVTGELFF. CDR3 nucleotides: TGTGCCAGCACCGGCGGGAGGGTTACCGGGGAGCTGTTTTTT.

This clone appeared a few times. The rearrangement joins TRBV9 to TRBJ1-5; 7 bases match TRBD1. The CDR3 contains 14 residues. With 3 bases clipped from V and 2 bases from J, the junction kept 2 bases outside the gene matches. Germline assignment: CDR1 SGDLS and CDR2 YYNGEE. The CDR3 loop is CASSGGTGNQPQHF. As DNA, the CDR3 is TGTGCCAGCAGCGGCGGGACAGGCAATCAGCCCCAGCATTTT.

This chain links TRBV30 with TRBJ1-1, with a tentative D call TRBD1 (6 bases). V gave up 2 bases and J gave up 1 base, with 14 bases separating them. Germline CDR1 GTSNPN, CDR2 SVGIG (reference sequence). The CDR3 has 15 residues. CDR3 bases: TGTGCCTGGAGTAGGAGGGGGTGGGAGAACACTGAAGCTTTCTTT. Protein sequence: CAWSRRGWENTEAFF. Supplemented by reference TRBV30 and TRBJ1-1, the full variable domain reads SQTIHQWPATLVQPVGSPLSLECTVEGTSNPNLYWYRQAAGRGLQLLFYSVGIGQISSEVPQNLSASRPQDRQFILSSKKLLLSDSGFYLCAWSRRGWENTEAFFGQGTRLTVV.

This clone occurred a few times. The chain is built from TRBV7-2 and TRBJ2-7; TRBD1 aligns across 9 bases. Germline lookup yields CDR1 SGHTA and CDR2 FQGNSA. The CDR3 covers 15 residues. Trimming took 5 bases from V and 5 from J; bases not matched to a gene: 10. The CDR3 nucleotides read TGTGCCAGCAGCAGAACCGGGACAGGGCTCGACGAGCAGTACTTC. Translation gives CASSRTGTGLDEQYF.

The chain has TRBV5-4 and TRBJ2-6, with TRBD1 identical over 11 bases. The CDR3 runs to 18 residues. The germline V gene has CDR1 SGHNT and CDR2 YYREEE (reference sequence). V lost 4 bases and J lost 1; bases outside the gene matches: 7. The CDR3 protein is CASSPGTGGGSGANVLTF. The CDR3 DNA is TGTGCCAGCAGCCCAGGGACAGGGGGTGGATCTGGGGCCAACGTCCTGACTTTC.

CDR3 coding DNA: TGTGCCAGCAGCCGCGGGGAGACCCAGTACTTC. Protein sequence: CASSRGETQYF. The V gene is TRBV7-3, the J gene TRBJ2-5, with D tentatively TRBD2 (5 bases). V shed 5 bases and J shed 5 bases, with 6 bases lying between them. CDR1 and CDR2 (germline): SGHTA, FQGTGA. The length of the CDR3 is 11 residues.

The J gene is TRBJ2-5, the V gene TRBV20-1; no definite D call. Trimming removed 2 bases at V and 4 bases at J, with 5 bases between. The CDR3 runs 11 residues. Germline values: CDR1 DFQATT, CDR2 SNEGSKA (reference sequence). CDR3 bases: TGCAGTGCTAGATTGGGAGAGACCCAGTACTTC. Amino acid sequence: CSARLGETQYF.

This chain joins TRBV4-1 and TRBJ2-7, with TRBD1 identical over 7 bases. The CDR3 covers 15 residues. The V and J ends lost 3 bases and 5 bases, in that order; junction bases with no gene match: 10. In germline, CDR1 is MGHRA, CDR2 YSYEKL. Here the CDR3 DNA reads TGCGCCAGCAGCCACGGGACAGAGGTGGTCCACGAGCAGTACTTC. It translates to CASSHGTEVVHEQYF.

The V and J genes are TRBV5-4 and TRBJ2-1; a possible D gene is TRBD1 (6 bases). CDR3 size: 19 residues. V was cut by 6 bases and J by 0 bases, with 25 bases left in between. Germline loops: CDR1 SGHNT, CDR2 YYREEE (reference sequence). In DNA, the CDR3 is TGTGCCAGCATAAGACGGGGATTACAGGGCTCAACCTCCTACAATGAGCAGTTCTTC. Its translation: CASIRRGLQGSTSYNEQFF.

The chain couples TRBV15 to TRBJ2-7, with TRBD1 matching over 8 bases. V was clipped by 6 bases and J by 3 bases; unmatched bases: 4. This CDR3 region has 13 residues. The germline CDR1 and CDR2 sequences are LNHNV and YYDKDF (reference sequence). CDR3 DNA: TGTGCCACCAGGGACAGGGACCACTACGAGCAGTACTTC. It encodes CATRDRDHYEQYF.

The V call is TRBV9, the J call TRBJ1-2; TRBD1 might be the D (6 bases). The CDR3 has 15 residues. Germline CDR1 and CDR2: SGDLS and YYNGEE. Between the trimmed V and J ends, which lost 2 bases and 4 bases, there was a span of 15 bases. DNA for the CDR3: TGTGCCAGCAGCGTGGGACAACAGTTAATCTATGGCTACACCTTC. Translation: CASSVGQQLIYGYTF. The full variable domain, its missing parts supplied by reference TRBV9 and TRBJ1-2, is DSGVTQTPKHLITATGQRVTLRCSPRSGDLSVYWYQQSLDQGLQFLIQYYNGEERAKGNILERFSAQQFPDLHSELNLSSLELGDSALYFCASSVGQQLIYGYTFGSGTRLTVV.

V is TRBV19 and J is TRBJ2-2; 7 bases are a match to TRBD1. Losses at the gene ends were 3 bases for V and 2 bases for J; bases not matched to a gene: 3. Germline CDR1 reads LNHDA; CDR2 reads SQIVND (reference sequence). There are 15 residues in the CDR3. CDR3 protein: CASSMTGINTGELFF. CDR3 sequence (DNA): TGTGCCAGTAGTATGACAGGGATAAACACCGGGGAGCTGTTTTTT.

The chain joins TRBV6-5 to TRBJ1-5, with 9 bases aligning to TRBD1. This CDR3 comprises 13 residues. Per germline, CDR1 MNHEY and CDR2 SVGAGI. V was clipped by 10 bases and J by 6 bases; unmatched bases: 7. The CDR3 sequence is CANNRGRVQPQHF. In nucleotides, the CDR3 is TGTGCCAACAACAGGGGGCGCGTTCAGCCCCAGCATTTT.

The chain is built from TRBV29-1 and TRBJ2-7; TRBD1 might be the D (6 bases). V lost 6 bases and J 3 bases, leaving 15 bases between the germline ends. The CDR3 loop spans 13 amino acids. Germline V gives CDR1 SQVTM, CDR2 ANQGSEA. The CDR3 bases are TGCAGCGTGTTAGACAGGTCGAGCTACGAGCAGTACTTC. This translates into CSVLDRSSYEQYF.

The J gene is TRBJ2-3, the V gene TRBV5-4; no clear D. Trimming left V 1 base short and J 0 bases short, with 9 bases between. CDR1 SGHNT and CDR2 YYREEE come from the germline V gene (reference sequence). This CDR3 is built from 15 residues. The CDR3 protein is CASSLSISSTDTQYF. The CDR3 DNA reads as TGTGCCAGCAGCTTGAGCATATCGAGCACAGATACGCAGTATTTT.